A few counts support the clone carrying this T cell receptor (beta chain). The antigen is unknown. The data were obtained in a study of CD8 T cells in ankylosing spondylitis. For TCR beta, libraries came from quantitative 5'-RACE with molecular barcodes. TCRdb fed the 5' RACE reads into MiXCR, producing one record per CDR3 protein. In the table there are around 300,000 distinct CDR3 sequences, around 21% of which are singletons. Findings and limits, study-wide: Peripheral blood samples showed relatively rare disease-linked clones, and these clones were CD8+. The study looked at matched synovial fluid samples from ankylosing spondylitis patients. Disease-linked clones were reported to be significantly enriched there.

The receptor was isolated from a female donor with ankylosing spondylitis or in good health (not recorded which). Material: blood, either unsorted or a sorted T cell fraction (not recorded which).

This CDR3 reads CASSLVRGTAEETQYF. Here the CDR3 DNA reads TGTGCCAGCAGCTTGGTTAGGGGCACAGCGGAAGAGACCCAGTACTTC. The chain joins TRBV5-6 to TRBJ2-5, with D perhaps given as TRBD1 or TRBD2 (5 bases each). This CDR3 contains 16 residues. Per the germline V gene, CDR1 is SGHDT and CDR2 is YYEEEE. V was pared by 0 bases and J by 3 bases, with 15 bases between.